Following are 21 T cell receptor beta chains from one sample sequenced in a study of STAT3 mutations in large granular lymphocyte leukemia. No antigen is known for these receptors. This table comes from immunoSEQ multiplex PCR, and its TCRdb copy is limited to in-frame clones, with some not included. The sample consists of some 10,000 clones, roughly 54% of them appearing once. Study-wide findings and caveats: Every T-cell large granular lymphocyte leukemia patient had at least one immunodominant TCR beta clonotype.

The specimen sequenced was peripheral blood mononuclear cells. The source is a boy aged 5-17 years with T-cell large granular lymphocyte leukemia. Some clones in this sample may be carry-over from other donors' samples.

For the CDR3, the DNA is TGCGCCAGCAGCTTGAACTTTGGCGGGTTCTACGAGCAGTACTTC. This translates into CASSLNFGGFYEQYF. V is TRBV5-1 and J is TRBJ2-7; weak D call: TRBD2 (5 bases). The CDR3 runs to 15 residues. V lost 1 base and J lost 3, with 14 bases in between. Per germline, CDR1 SGHRS and CDR2 YFSETQ.

CDR3 DNA: TGTGCCAGCAGCCCGTGGACTAGCAATGAGCAGTTCTTC. This encodes CASSPWTSNEQFF. The chain combines TRBV7-9 with TRBJ2-1; 7 bases match TRBD2. From germline, CDR1 is SEHNR and CDR2 FQNEAQ (reference sequence). The CDR3 is made up of 13 amino acids. The V segment lost 5 bases and the J segment 6 bases; nucleotides outside the gene matches: 4.

The rearrangement uses TRBV6-6 and TRBJ1-2, with 8 bases lining up with TRBD1. J was trimmed by 4 bases and V by 6 bases; bases with no gene match: 4. CDR3 length: 13 residues. CDR1 and CDR2 (germline): MNHNY, SVGAGI (reference sequence). The CDR3 loop is CASSPGGLYGYTF. The CDR3 region has the DNA TGTGCCAGCAGCCCAGGGGGCCTCTATGGCTACACCTTC.

This chain joins TRBV18 and TRBJ2-7, with D perhaps being TRBD1 or TRBD2 (5 bases each). V was shortened by 1 base and J by 5 bases, with 24 bases between the two germline ends. The CDR3 is 18 residues long. CDR1 is KGHSH, CDR2 LQKENI, per germline. The DNA for the CDR3 is TGTGCCAGCTCACCACTCTCTGGGGGTGGACCGCCACCCCACGAGCAGTACTTC. This sequence encodes CASSPLSGGGPPPHEQYF.

This chain joins TRBV18 and TRBJ2-5; 7 bases align to TRBD1. V shed 6 bases, J shed 1 base, and the junction held 5 bases outside the gene matches. Germline loops: CDR1 KGHSH, CDR2 LQKENI. This CDR3 has 14 amino acids. CDR3 sequence reads: CASSLGTAQETQYF. As DNA, the CDR3 is TGTGCCAGCTCTCTGGGGACAGCCCAAGAGACCCAGTACTTC.

The V call is TRBV5-1, the J call TRBJ2-1, with TRBD2 matching over 13 bases. Germline assignment: CDR1 SGHRS and CDR2 YFSETQ. The ends lost 4 bases at V and 5 bases at J; junction bases unmatched: 6. The CDR3 extends over 16 amino acids. CDR3 nucleotides: TGCGCCAGCAGCACCGGACTAGCGGGAGCCCACAATGAGCAGTTCTTC. It yields the protein CASSTGLAGAHNEQFF.

V gene TRBV20-1 combines with J gene TRBJ1-2; a weak D match, TRBD1 (6 bases). CDR1 is DFQATT, CDR2 SNEGSKA, per germline (reference sequence). V lost 5 bases to trimming and J lost 6 bases, with 10 bases between them. The CDR3 is made up of 11 amino acids. The CDR3, as DNA: TGCAGTGCTGACAGGTTGGATGGCTACACCTTC. Translated: CSADRLDGYTF.

This clone was observed a handful of times. The CDR3 protein is CSVRDRSRRFSNQPQHF. In DNA form, the CDR3 reads TGCAGCGTCAGGGACAGGTCCCGAAGATTTAGCAATCAGCCCCAGCATTTT. The genes are TRBV29-1 and TRBJ1-5; the match to TRBD1 covers 8 bases. The CDR3 contains 17 residues. Trimming at V came to 6 bases and at J to 0 bases, leaving 13 bases not matched to a gene. The germline V gene encodes CDR1 SQVTM and CDR2 ANQGSEA.

The CDR3 DNA is TGTGCCAGCAGTTACAGACACTCTAGCACAGATACGCAGTATTTT. This gives the protein CASSYRHSSTDTQYF. The rearrangement uses TRBV6-6 and TRBJ2-3, with unresolved D. The CDR3 covers 15 residues. Between the trimmed V and J ends, which lost 2 bases and 0 bases, there was a span of 9 bases. Germline-derived CDR1 and CDR2 are MNHNY and SVGAGI (reference sequence).

This clone was picked up a small number of times. The chain uses TRBV9 and TRBJ1-1; TRBD1 might be the D (6 bases). The CDR3 is 14 amino acids. Germline V gene data show CDR1 as SGDLS and CDR2 as YYNGEE. Between the trimmed V and J ends, which lost 3 bases and 2 bases, there was a span of 11 bases. The CDR3 nucleotides are TGTGCCAGCAGCGCAGGACAGCCCAACACTGAAGCTTTCTTT. Protein: CASSAGQPNTEAFF.

The chain recombines TRBV5-1 with TRBJ1-1; D unclear. This CDR3 is 11 amino acids long. Germline CDR1 and CDR2: SGHRS and YFSETQ. Trimming shortened V by 5 bases and J by 4 bases, and 6 bases separated the two germline ends. The DNA for the CDR3 is TGCGCCAGCAGATGGGGCACTGAAGCTTTCTTT. This sequence encodes CASRWGTEAFF.

The rearrangement joins TRBV29-1 to TRBJ2-1; unclear D gene. In germline, CDR1 is SQVTM, CDR2 ANQGSEA. The V end lost 4 bases, the J end lost 12 bases, and 10 bases lay between the germline ends. The CDR3 has 10 residues. The DNA for the CDR3 is TGCAGCGTTGTCAGAGCAGGGCAGTTCTTC. This codes for CSVVRAGQFF.

This chain uses TRBV7-8 with TRBJ1-5, with TRBD1 matching 9 bases. The CDR3 covers 15 residues. Germline V gives CDR1 SGHVS, CDR2 FQNEAQ. V lost 3 bases to trimming and J lost 1 base; unmatched junction nucleotides: 1. This CDR3 is CASSLDRGSNQPQHF. The CDR3 DNA reads as TGTGCCAGCAGCTTGGACAGGGGAAGCAATCAGCCCCAGCATTTT.

J is TRBJ1-1 and V is TRBV9; TRBD1 is a possible D gene (5 bases). The germline gives CDR1 SGDLS, CDR2 YYNGEE. The V gene lost 6 bases and the J gene lost 6 bases, with 18 bases spanning the gap. This CDR3 is 14 amino acids long. The CDR3 is CASNIQGGNSEAFF. CDR3 nucleotides: TGTGCCAGCAACATCCAGGGTGGTAACTCTGAAGCTTTCTTT.

The CDR3, as DNA: TGTGCCAGCTCACCCGGGGGGAACTATGGCTACACCTTC. Translation gives CASSPGGNYGYTF. The V and J genes are TRBV18 and TRBJ1-2; D might be TRBD1 (5 bases). Looked up from germline, CDR1 is KGHSH and CDR2 is LQKENI. The length of the CDR3 is 13 residues. V was cut by 3 bases and J by 2 bases, with 7 bases left in between.

V and J are TRBV5-1 and TRBJ2-5, with D hard to call. Germline V CDR1 and CDR2: SGHRS, YFSETQ. The CDR3 has 12 amino acids. The V end was cut by 0 bases, the J end by 1 base, with 1 base between. The CDR3 reads CASSLAQETQYF. The CDR3 coding sequence is TGCGCCAGCAGCTTGGCCCAAGAGACCCAGTACTTC. Together with reference TRBV5-1 and TRBJ2-5, the CDR3 gives the full variable domain: KAGVTQTPRYLIKTRGQQVTLSCSPISGHRSVSWYQQTPGQGLQFLFEYFSETQRNKGNFPGRFSGRQFSNSRSEMNVSTLELGDSALYLCASSLAQETQYFGPGTRLLVL.

V is TRBV5-4 and J is TRBJ2-7; 7 bases match TRBD1. CDR3 length: 12 residues. V gave up 2 bases and J gave up 6 bases; unmatched junction bases: 2. Germline CDR1 SGHNT, CDR2 YYREEE (reference sequence). CDR3 sequence reads: CASSFPGGEQYF. As DNA, the CDR3 is TGTGCCAGCAGCTTCCCAGGGGGCGAGCAGTACTTC.

The chain combines TRBV5-1 with TRBJ2-5; 7 bases agree with TRBD1. Per germline, CDR1 SGHRS and CDR2 YFSETQ. The CDR3 spans 15 residues. Trimming took 5 bases from V and 7 from J; bases not matched to a gene: 14. In DNA, the CDR3 is TGCGCCAGCAGGCAAGGGACAGTTGTTATCGCGACCCAGTACTTC. Protein product: CASRQGTVVIATQYF.

The chain joins TRBV5-1 to TRBJ1-1; D call uncertain. Germline V gives CDR1 SGHRS, CDR2 YFSETQ. V was cut by 1 base and J by 2 bases, with 12 bases left in between. This CDR3 is built from 15 residues. CDR3 sequence (DNA): TGCGCCAGCAGCTTGTTGCCGGGTTATAACACTGAAGCTTTCTTT. It encodes CASSLLPGYNTEAFF.

V usage is TRBV7-9 and J usage is TRBJ2-3, with D tentatively TRBD1 or TRBD2 (5 bases each). The CDR3 has 17 amino acids. Trimming cost V 2 bases and J 2 bases, with 17 bases left between them. In germline, CDR1 is SEHNR, CDR2 FQNEAQ (reference sequence). The CDR3 nucleotides read TGTGCCAGCAGCTTATCGTGGGACGCCCAATACACAGATACGCAGTATTTT. Protein sequence: CASSLSWDAQYTDTQYF. The entire variable domain, with the rest obtained from reference TRBV7-9 and TRBJ2-3, is as follows: DTGVSQNPRHKITKRGQNVTFRCDPISEHNRLYWYRQTLGQGPEFLTYFQNEAQLEKSRLLSDRFSAERPKGSFSTLEIQRTEQGDSAMYLCASSLSWDAQYTDTQYFGPGTRLTVL.

This clone was counted a few times. This chain links TRBV29-1 with TRBJ1-1; D gene uncertain. This CDR3 spans 13 amino acids. V dropped 7 bases and J dropped 0 bases, with 12 bases sitting between them. In germline, CDR1 is SQVTM, CDR2 ANQGSEA. CDR3 loop: CSACPWMNTEAFF. CDR3 in DNA: TGCAGCGCCTGTCCTTGGATGAACACTGAAGCTTTCTTT.